The clone carrying this T cell receptor (beta chain) has just a few counts. What it binds is unknown. The data were obtained in a study of shared clonotypes between healthy human individuals. Across the study: Used for every donor were three CD4 naive, three CD4 memory, two CD8 naive and one CD8 memory plate.

General study points: Clonotype sharing across donors was expected to vary with sequencing depth. A few donors shared approximately 5% of their naive CD4 clonotypes.

The method was immunoSEQ multiplex PCR; TCRdb's version includes in-frame clones alone and lacks a portion of them. The sample lists 2,500,000 or so clones, roughly 92% occurring once. What was sequenced was naive CD4+ T cells from PBMCs. Subset defined: CD45RA+ positively selected. This clonotype originated in a man between 18 and 29 years old in good health. Some clones in this sample may be carry-over from other donors' samples.

Written as DNA, the CDR3 is TGTGCCATCAGTGGTGACAGGGCCACTGAAGCTTTCTTT. This encodes CAISGDRATEAFF. J is TRBJ1-1 and V is TRBV10-3, with 7 bases identical to TRBD1. The CDR3 length is 13 residues. Germline V CDR1 and CDR2: ENHRY, SYGVKD. V shed 4 bases, J shed 4 bases, and the junction held 3 bases outside the gene matches.